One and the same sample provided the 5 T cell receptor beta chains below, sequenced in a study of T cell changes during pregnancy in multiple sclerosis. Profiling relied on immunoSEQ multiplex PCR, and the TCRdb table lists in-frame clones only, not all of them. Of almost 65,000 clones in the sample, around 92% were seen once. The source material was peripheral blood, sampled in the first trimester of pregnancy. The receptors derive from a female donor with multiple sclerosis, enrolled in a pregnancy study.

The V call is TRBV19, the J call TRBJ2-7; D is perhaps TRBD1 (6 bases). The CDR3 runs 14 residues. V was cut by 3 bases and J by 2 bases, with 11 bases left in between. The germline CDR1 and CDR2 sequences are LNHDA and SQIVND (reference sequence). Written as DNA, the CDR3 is TGTGCCAGTAGTATTAACAGGGCGACCTACGAGCAGTACTTC. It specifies CASSINRATYEQYF. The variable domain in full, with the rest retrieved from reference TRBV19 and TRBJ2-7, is DGGITQSPKYLFRKEGQNVTLSCEQNLNHDAMYWYRQDPGQGLRLIYYSQIVNDFQKGDIAEGYSVSREKKESFPLTVTSAQKNPTAFYLCASSINRATYEQYFGPGTRLTVT.

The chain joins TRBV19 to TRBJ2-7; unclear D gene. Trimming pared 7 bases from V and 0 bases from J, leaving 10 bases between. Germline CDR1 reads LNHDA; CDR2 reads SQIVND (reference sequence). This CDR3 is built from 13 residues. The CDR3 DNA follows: TGTGCCAGTACCTCCCGCTACTCCTACGAGCAGTACTTC. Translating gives CASTSRYSYEQYF.

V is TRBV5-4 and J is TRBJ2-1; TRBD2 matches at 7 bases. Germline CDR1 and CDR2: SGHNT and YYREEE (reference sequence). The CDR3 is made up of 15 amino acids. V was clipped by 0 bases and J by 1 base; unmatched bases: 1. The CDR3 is CASSLVGGSYNEQFF. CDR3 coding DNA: TGTGCCAGCAGCTTGGTGGGGGGGTCCTACAATGAGCAGTTCTTC. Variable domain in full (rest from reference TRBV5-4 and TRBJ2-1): ETGVTQSPTHLIKTRGQQVTLRCSSQSGHNTVSWYQQALGQGPQFIFQYYREEENGRGNFPPRFSGLQFPNYSSELNVNALELDDSALYLCASSLVGGSYNEQFFGPGTRLTVL.

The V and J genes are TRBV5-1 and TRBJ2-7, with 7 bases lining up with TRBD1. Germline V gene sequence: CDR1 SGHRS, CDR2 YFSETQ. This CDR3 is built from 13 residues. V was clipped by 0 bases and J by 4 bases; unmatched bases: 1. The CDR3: CASSLDRGYEQYF. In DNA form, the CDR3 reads TGCGCCAGCAGCTTGGACAGGGGTTACGAGCAGTACTTC.

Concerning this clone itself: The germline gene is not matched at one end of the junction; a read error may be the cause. The CDR3 DNA is TGTGCTAGCAGCTTAGGCAGGGCGCCCTACAATGAGCAGTTCTTC. This gives the protein CASSLGRAPYNEQFF. This chain joins TRBV7-7 and TRBJ2-1; a weak D match, TRBD1 (5 bases). The CDR3 runs 15 residues. Germline values: CDR1 SSHAT, CDR2 FNYEAQ (reference sequence).